A selection of T cell receptor beta chains follows, all from one sample in a study of response to subunit inactivated influenza vaccine. Each CDR3 protein gets one entry after TCRdb re-called the RT-PCR reads with MiXCR. The sample holds approximately 500,000 distinct CDR3 sequences, 14% seen once. This specimen was PBMCs from blood, taken 11 to 12 days after vaccination. The receptors were sampled from a man in his fifties who received an inactivated influenza vaccine. Both conserved end residues are part of each CDR3. Fields, in order: J gene, V gene, D gene, clone size, CDR3 DNA, CDR3 protein. A D gene is named only where the DNA matches it firmly. Expanded clones get a size class; other rows say once, few or many, or leave the size out.

TRBJ1-1,TRBV12-3/TRBV12-4,NA,NA,TGTGCCAGCACCCAAACTAGGGGTGACGCTTTCTTT,CASTQTRGDAFF
TRBJ2-4,TRBV4-3,NA,few,TGCGCCAGCAGCCAAGAAAATTACAAGAACATTCAGTACTTC,CASSQENYKNIQYF
TRBJ2-3,TRBV5-1,TRBD2,NA,TGCGCCAGCAGCCCAATCGGACTAGCGGGAGTTTGGGAAGATACGCAGTATTTT,CASSPIGLAGVWEDTQYF
TRBJ2-7,TRBV20-1,NA,few,TGCAGTGCTAGTTACCGGGGAGTATCCGAGCAGTACTTC,CSASYRGVSEQYF
TRBJ2-7,TRBV4-3,TRBD1,NA,TGCGCCAGCAGCCAAGCACAGGGGGCCTACGAGCAGTACTTC,CASSQAQGAYEQYF
TRBJ2-1,TRBV7-2,NA,NA,TGTGCCAGCAGCCTTAGTCTACCGAATGAGCAGTTCTTC,CASSLSLPNEQFF
TRBJ2-7,TRBV5-1,TRBD1,NA,TGCGCCAGCAGCCCGGGACAGGGATACGAGGAGCAGTACTTC,CASSPGQGYEEQYF
TRBJ2-7,TRBV10-3,TRBD2,NA,TGTGCCATCAGTGAGTTCGGACTAGCGAACCCCTACGAGCAGTACTTC,CAISEFGLANPYEQYF
TRBJ2-7,TRBV5-6,TRBD1,many,TGTGCCAGCAGCTTGCCGGTTGGACAGGGTAATCTCTACGAGCAGTACTTC,CASSLPVGQGNLYEQYF
TRBJ1-1,TRBV6-2/TRBV6-3,NA,NA,TGTGCCAGCAGTTACCCGGGTACCACTGAAGCTTTCTTT,CASSYPGTTEAFF
TRBJ2-1,TRBV7-6,NA,NA,TGTGCCAGCAGCTCCGGATGGGCCGGCAATGAGCAGTTCTTC,CASSSGWAGNEQFF
TRBJ2-7,TRBV9,TRBD1,few,TGTGCCAGCAGCATAGGACAGGGTTCCTACGAGCAGTACTTC,CASSIGQGSYEQYF
TRBJ2-5,TRBV12-3/TRBV12-4,TRBD2,many,TGCGCCAGCAGCTTGGGACTAGCGGGGTCTGAGACCCAGTACTTC,CASSLGLAGSETQYF
TRBJ2-7,TRBV6-1,TRBD1,NA,TGTGCCAGCAGTGACCGGGACAGGCTCTACGAGCAGTACTTC,CASSDRDRLYEQYF
TRBJ2-5,TRBV4-1,NA,NA,TGCGCCAGCAGCTCACCTCAGGGTGCTGGGCTGGAGACCCAGTACTTC,CASSSPQGAGLETQYF
TRBJ2-3,TRBV12-3/TRBV12-4,NA,NA,TGTGCCAGCAGTCAAGGAGCTAGCACAGATACGCAGTATTTT,CASSQGASTDTQYF
TRBJ2-1,TRBV11-2,TRBD2,few,TGTGCCAGCAGCATGGGACTAGCGGGGCAGTTCTTC,CASSMGLAGQFF
TRBJ2-5,TRBV5-1,TRBD1,NA,TGCGCCAGCAGCACGACAGGGATTCGAGAGACCCAGTACTTC,CASSTTGIRETQYF
TRBJ2-3,TRBV4-2,TRBD2,NA,TGTGCCAGCAGCCGAAGCTCTAGCGGGGGGGCCCAAGATACGCAGTATTTT,CASSRSSSGGAQDTQYF
TRBJ2-7,TRBV6-2/TRBV6-3,NA,NA,TGTGCCAGCAGCCCAGTTAGGGTTGGCGAGCAGTACTTC,CASSPVRVGEQYF
TRBJ2-7,TRBV20-1,TRBD1,NA,TGCAGTGCACCTGAGACAGGGGGTGGCGAGCAGTACTTC,CSAPETGGGEQYF
TRBJ2-5,TRBV5-5,NA,few,TGTGCCAGCAGCTTATTTACCCGGGCCCAGTACTTC,CASSLFTRAQYF
TRBJ1-5,TRBV20-1,TRBD1,few,TGCAGTGCTGGGGCAGGGGGTAGCAATCAGCCCCAGCATTTT,CSAGAGGSNQPQHF
TRBJ2-3,TRBV4-1,NA,many,TGCGCCAGCAGCCAATTTGGACAGAGCACAGATACGCAGTATTTT,CASSQFGQSTDTQYF
TRBJ2-7,TRBV12-3/TRBV12-4,NA,NA,TGTGCCAGCAGTTTTCGCTCTTTTGCCTACGAGCAGTACTTC,CASSFRSFAYEQYF
TRBJ2-1,TRBV27,TRBD2,few,TGTGCCAGCAGTCCCATAGGGACTAGCGGGGGGTACAATGAGCAGTTCTTC,CASSPIGTSGGYNEQFF
TRBJ2-5,TRBV29-1,NA,many,TGCAGCGCCCGACACGCGTCCCAAGAGACCCAGTACTTC,CSARHASQETQYF
TRBJ2-1,TRBV12-3/TRBV12-4,NA,NA,TGTGCCAGCAGTGAAACGGACTCCCCGGGGTACAATGAGCAGTTCTTC,CASSETDSPGYNEQFF
TRBJ2-3,TRBV7-9,NA,NA,TGTGCCAGCAGCTATCTAGCGATCTCGACAGATACGCAGTATTTT,CASSYLAISTDTQYF
TRBJ2-1,TRBV11-2,NA,few,TGTGCCAGCAGCTCCACCAATGAGCAGTTCTTC,CASSSTNEQFF
TRBJ2-1,TRBV29-1,TRBD2,NA,TGCAGCCTAAGACTAGCGGGAGGTCGAGAGCAGTTCTTC,CSLRLAGGREQFF
TRBJ2-3,TRBV7-3,NA,few,TGTGCCAGCAGCTTATGGGGTCAGAGCACAGATACGCAGTATTTT,CASSLWGQSTDTQYF
TRBJ2-2,TRBV5-4,NA,few,TGTGCCAGCAGCTGGGGGTTTGGAGACGGGGAGCTGTTTTTT,CASSWGFGDGELFF
TRBJ2-3,TRBV3-1,NA,NA,TGTGCCAGCAGCGCGATGGGCAGACACACAGATACGCAGTATTTT,CASSAMGRHTDTQYF
TRBJ2-2,TRBV7-2,NA,once,TGTGCCAGCAGCTGGGTGACGTTGGGGGAGCTGTTTTTT,CASSWVTLGELFF
TRBJ1-1,TRBV6-5,NA,NA,TGTGCCAGCAGTTACTCGCAGGGCCTGAACACTGAAGCTTTCTTT,CASSYSQGLNTEAFF
TRBJ2-2,TRBV5-1,TRBD2,few,TGCGCCAGCAGCGCCTCCCTAGCGGGGGACTTCGGGGAGCTGTTTTTT,CASSASLAGDFGELFF
TRBJ1-5,TRBV2,NA,NA,TGTGCCAGCAGACAGGCCAATCAGCCCCAGCATTTT,CASRQANQPQHF
TRBJ2-7,TRBV7-9,TRBD1,NA,TGTGCCAGCAGCTCCCAGACAGGGGCGTACGAGCAGTACTTC,CASSSQTGAYEQYF
TRBJ2-6,TRBV20-1,NA,NA,TGCAGTGCTAGACTCGCGGGATTCTCTGGGGCCAACGTCCTGACTTTC,CSARLAGFSGANVLTF
TRBJ2-1,TRBV4-3,NA,many,TGCGCCAGCAGCCAAGAATTGGCGGACTCCTACAATGAGCAGTTCTTC,CASSQELADSYNEQFF
TRBJ2-3,TRBV10-3,TRBD1,NA,TGTGCCATCAGTCAGGGGGGCACAGATACGCAGTATTTT,CAISQGGTDTQYF
TRBJ2-7,TRBV4-2,TRBD2,few,TGTGCCAGCAGCCAAGACCGGTGGGGGGAGGGCCGGCAGTACTTC,CASSQDRWGEGRQYF
TRBJ2-1,TRBV5-6,TRBD2,NA,TGTGCCAGCAGCTTCCCCACGGGACTACAGTACAATGAGCAGTTCTTC,CASSFPTGLQYNEQFF
TRBJ1-6,TRBV5-1,TRBD1,NA,TGCGCCAGCAGCCCCCGGGGGGACAGCCAAAATTCACCCCTCCACTTT,CASSPRGDSQNSPLHF
TRBJ1-1,TRBV28,NA,NA,TGTGCCAGCAGTTTATTAGTCACAAGAGGAACTGAAGCTTTCTTT,CASSLLVTRGTEAFF
TRBJ2-2,TRBV5-1,TRBD1,few,TGCGCCAGCAGCACTCCGGACAGGGAAGGGGACACCGGGGAGCTGTTTTTT,CASSTPDREGDTGELFF